A selection of T cell receptor beta chains follows, all from one sample in a study of T cells in tumors after PD-1 blockade. The protocol was immunoSEQ multiplex PCR, while the TCRdb copy is restricted to in-frame clones and leaves out a portion. The profile shows 14,000 or so clones, around 62% of them singletons. The material sequenced was tumor tissue, taken after anti-PD-1 treatment. The receptors stem from a human donor with cutaneous squamous cell carcinoma. The CDR3 runs from the conserved cysteine through the conserved F or W. A D gene is named only where the DNA matches it firmly. The size of a clone is reported for some rows only, either as once, few or many, or as a class for expanded clones.

d_call	v_call	clone_size	j_call	cdr3_aa	cdr3_nt
-	TRBV27	few	TRBJ2-1	CASSLFGNYYNEQFF	TGTGCCAGCAGTTTATTTGGGAATTACTACAATGAGCAGTTCTTC
-	TRBV19	few	TRBJ2-2	CASSIDRRAGDVTGELFF	TGTGCCAGTAGTATAGATCGAAGGGCAGGGGATGTCACCGGGGAGCTGTTTTTT
TRBD2	TRBV7-2	-	TRBJ2-3	CASSSQRGGTDTQYF	TGTGCCAGCAGCTCCCAGCGGGGGGGCACAGATACGCAGTATTTT
-	TRBV4-3	-	TRBJ2-3	CASSQQSGTIADTQYF	TGCGCCAGCAGCCAACAATCAGGGACCATAGCAGATACGCAGTATTTT
TRBD1	TRBV30	few	TRBJ1-6	CAWLRQGADNSPLHF	TGTGCCTGGCTAAGACAGGGGGCCGATAATTCACCCCTCCACTTT
TRBD2	TRBV10-1	-	TRBJ2-1	CASRGGGANNEQFF	TGCGCCAGCAGAGGCGGGGGGGCTAACAATGAGCAGTTCTTC
TRBD2	TRBV27	few	TRBJ2-7	CASSLEPGLAGDRQYF	TGTGCCAGCAGTTTGGAGCCGGGACTAGCGGGAGATCGGCAGTACTTC
-	TRBV7-9	few	TRBJ2-1	CASSLRQAVRDEQFF	TGTGCCAGCAGCTTAAGACAGGCAGTACGGGATGAGCAGTTCTTC
-	TRBV21-1	-	TRBJ1-4	CASSSKVGEKLFF	TGTGCCAGCAGCTCCAAAGTTGGAGAAAAACTGTTTTTT
-	TRBV19	-	TRBJ1-1	CASSIDRRKMGTEAFF	TGTGCCAGTAGTATAGATCGGCGGAAGATGGGGACTGAAGCTTTCTTT